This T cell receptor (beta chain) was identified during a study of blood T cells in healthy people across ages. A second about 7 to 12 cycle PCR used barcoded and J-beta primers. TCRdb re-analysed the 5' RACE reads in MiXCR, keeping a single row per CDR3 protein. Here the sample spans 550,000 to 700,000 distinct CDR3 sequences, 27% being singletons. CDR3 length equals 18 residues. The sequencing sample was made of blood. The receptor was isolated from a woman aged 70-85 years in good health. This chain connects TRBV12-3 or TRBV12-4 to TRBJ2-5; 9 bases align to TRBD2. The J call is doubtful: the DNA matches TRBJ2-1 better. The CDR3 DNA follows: TGTGCCAGCCTCCTAACCGAGCTAGCGGGGCCGTTTTTGGATGAGCAGTTCTTC. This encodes CASLLTELAGPFLDEQFF.